This T cell receptor (beta chain) was observed in a study of a mutant IDH1 vaccine in newly diagnosed glioma. Study-wide background: Treated patients, averaging 40.4 years, were roughly 62% male and around 40% female.

General study findings and limits: No link was apparently found between pseudoprogression and changes in top peripheral T cell clonotypes.

This sample's time point: baseline, week 1 (first vaccination visit). Treatment reported: pre-vaccination baseline after standard-of-care therapy. Germline values: CDR1 MNHEY, CDR2 SMNVEV (reference sequence). This CDR3 has 13 amino acids. Trimming stripped 0 bases from V and 4 bases from J, with 6 bases between. On this clone: Its antigen is currently unknown.

Using immunoSEQ multiplex PCR, the repertoire was profiled, and TCRdb retains in-frame clones only, with some absent. The sample contains over 30,000 clones, around 80% of which appear only once. The receptor was derived from a man between 50 and 59 years old with glioma. Some clones in this sample may be carry-over from other donors' samples. The sequenced sample was peripheral blood mononuclear cells (PBMCs), obtained from a glioma patient treated with radiotherapy, temozolomide or both. This sequence joins TRBV27 and TRBJ2-5; D remains unclear. The CDR3 nucleotides read TGTGCCAGCAGTTTATCTTATTCAGAGACCCAGTACTTC. This sequence encodes CASSLSYSETQYF.